This T cell receptor beta chain was captured in a study of blood T cells in healthy people across ages. For the study at large: The capture of about one barcoded beta molecule per two T cells was achieved by template switching.

Healthy Russian Caucasian donors spanned ages about 6 to 100 years. Total RNA extraction produced at least 6 micrograms (per sample) for the study. A J-beta primer mix and a sample-barcoded 5' primer were used in a second PCR of about 6 to 12 cycles. MiXCR, run by TCRdb on the 5' RACE reads, gives a single entry per CDR3 protein. The sample includes 1.5 million to 2 million distinct CDR3 sequences, 49% of them seen just once. Germline CDR1 and CDR2: SGDLS and YYNGEE. This CDR3 comprises 14 residues. V gene TRBV9 combines with J gene TRBJ2-7, with 7 bases fitting TRBD1. The tail of the sequence fits TRBJ2-5 better, so the J call may be wrong. The sample comprised blood. The receptor was isolated from a woman aged 40 to 50 in good health. CDR3 sequence: CASSARQGWETQYF. The CDR3 bases are TGTGCCAGCAGCGCCCGACAGGGTTGGGAGACCCAGTACTTC.